The source of this T cell receptor (beta chain) is a study of CD8 T cells in ankylosing spondylitis. General study points: Blood of patients with ankylosing spondylitis appeared to be characterized by a TCR beta motif of seven or eight highly homologous variants. Disease-linked clones displayed a CD8+ phenotype and appeared relatively rarely in peripheral blood. There were earlier reports of some motif variants in reactive arthritis synovial fluid and blood. It was reported that disease-linked clones were significantly enriched in matched ankylosing spondylitis synovial fluid.

Construction of TCR beta libraries was performed using quantitative 5'-RACE with molecular barcodes. TCRdb used MiXCR to reprocess the 5' RACE reads, holding one entry per CDR3 protein. Of fewer than 650,000 distinct CDR3 sequences detected, more than 9.5% appear once; the ten largest clones hold 6.8%. The V segment lost 3 bases and the J segment 0 bases; nucleotides outside the gene matches: 6. The CDR3 extends over 15 amino acids. Germline CDR1 is SQVTM and CDR2 is ANQGSEA. This clonotype was seen more than once but under ten times. Its specificity is unknown. The chain recombines TRBV29-1 with TRBJ2-3; 7 bases align to TRBD2. What was sequenced was blood, either unsorted or a sorted T cell fraction (not recorded which). This TCR came from a male donor with ankylosing spondylitis. The CDR3: CSVEKGTTSTDTQYF. The CDR3 DNA reads TGCAGCGTTGAGAAAGGGACTACAAGCACAGATACGCAGTATTTT.